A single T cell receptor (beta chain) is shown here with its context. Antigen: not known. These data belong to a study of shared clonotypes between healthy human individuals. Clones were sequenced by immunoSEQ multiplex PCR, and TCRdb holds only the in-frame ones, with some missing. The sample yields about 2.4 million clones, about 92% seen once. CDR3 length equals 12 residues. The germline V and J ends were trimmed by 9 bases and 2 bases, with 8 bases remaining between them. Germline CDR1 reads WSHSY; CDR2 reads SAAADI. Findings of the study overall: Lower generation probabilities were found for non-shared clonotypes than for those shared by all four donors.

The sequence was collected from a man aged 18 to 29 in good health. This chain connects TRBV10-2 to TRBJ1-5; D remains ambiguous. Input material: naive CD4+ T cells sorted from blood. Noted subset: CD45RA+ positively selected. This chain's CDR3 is CASCWGNQPQHF. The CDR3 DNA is TGCGCCAGTTGCTGGGGCAATCAGCCCCAGCATTTT.